The entry below describes one TCR beta chain. The source of the sample is a study of T cells in women clearing cervical HPV infection. Study details: No precancer developed; the control's incident HPV16 infection cleared within 12 months. Case blood drawn at lesion detection; control blood after infection cleared.

Average input was roughly 1,200 ng genomic DNA for immunoSEQ TCR beta CDR3 amplification. TCRdb's copy holds only in-frame clones and misses some; the assay was immunoSEQ multiplex PCR. This sample's table reports just over 20,000 clones. The TCR comes from a woman aged 18-70 years with a cervical HPV16 infection that either progressed to CIN3+ or cleared (not recorded which). Sample: blood buffy coat.

CDR3 in amino acids: CASSRVPSTDTYTF. The covered CDR3 bases are TGTGCCAGCAGCCGTGTCCCCTCCACAGATACC. The chain couples TRBV7-3 to TRBJ1-2, with D unresolved. From the germline J gene comes the end of the CDR3, since the read stops 3 residues before it. CDR3 size: 14 residues. Germline V gives CDR1 SGHTA, CDR2 FQGTGA. Variable domain in full (rest from reference TRBV7-3 and TRBJ1-2): GAGVSQTPSNKVTEKGKYVELRCDPISGHTALYWYRQSLGQGPEFLIYFQGTGAADDSGLPNDRFFAVRPEGSVSTLKIQRTERGDSAVYLCASSRVPSTDTYTFGSGTRLTVV.